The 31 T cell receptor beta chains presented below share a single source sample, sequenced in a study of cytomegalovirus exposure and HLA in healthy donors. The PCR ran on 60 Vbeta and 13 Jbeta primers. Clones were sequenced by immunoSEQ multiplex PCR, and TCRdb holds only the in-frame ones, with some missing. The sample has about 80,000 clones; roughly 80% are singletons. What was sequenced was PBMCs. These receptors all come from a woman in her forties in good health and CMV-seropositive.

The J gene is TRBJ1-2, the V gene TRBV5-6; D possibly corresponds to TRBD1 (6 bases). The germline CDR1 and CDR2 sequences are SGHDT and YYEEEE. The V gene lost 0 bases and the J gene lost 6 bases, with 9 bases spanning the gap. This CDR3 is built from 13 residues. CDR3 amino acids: CASSLVGGDGYTF. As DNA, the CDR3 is TGTGCCAGCAGCTTGGTAGGGGGTGATGGCTACACCTTC.

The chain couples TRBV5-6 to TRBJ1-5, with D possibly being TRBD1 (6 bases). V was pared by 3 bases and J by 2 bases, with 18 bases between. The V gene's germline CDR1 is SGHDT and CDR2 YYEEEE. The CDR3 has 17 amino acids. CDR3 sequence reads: CASSSTGKGFGNQPQHF. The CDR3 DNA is TGTGCCAGCAGCTCAACAGGGAAGGGTTTCGGCAATCAGCCCCAGCATTTT.

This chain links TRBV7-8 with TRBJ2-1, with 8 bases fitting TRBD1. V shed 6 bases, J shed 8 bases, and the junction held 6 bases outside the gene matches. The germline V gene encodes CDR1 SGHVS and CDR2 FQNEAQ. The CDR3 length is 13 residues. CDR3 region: CASSWTGTHEQFF. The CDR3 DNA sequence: TGTGCCAGCAGTTGGACAGGGACTCATGAGCAGTTCTTC.

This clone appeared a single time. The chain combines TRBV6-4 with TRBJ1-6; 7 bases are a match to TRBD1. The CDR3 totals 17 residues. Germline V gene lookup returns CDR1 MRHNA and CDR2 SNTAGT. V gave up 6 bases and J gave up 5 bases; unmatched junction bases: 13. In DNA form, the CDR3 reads TGTGCCAGCAGCAGATCCCCTCTTGGGACAGATAATTCACCCCTCCACTTT. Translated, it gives CASSRSPLGTDNSPLHF.

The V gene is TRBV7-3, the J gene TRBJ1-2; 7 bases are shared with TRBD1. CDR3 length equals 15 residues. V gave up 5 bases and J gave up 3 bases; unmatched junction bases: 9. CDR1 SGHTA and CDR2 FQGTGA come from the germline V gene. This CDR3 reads CASSSDREPHYGYTF. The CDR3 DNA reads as TGTGCCAGCAGCAGCGACAGGGAACCTCACTATGGCTACACCTTC.

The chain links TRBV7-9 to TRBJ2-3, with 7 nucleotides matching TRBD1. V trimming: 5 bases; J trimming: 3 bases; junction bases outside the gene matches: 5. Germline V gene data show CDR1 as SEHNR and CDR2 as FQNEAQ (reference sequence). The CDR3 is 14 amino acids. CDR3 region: CASSIGTETDTQYF. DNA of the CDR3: TGTGCCAGCAGCATCGGGACAGAGACAGATACGCAGTATTTT.

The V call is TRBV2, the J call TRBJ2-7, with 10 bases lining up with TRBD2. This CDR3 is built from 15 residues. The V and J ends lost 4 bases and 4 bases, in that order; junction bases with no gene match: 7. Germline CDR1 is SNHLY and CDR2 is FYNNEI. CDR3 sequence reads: CASSVGAGGTYEQYF. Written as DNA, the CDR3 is TGTGCCAGCAGTGTCGGAGCGGGGGGGACTTACGAGCAGTACTTC.

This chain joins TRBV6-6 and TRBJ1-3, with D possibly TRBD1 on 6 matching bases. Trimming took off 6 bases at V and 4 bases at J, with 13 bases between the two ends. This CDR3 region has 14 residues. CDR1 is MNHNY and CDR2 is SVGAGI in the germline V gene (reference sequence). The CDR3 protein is CASREQGSGNTIYF. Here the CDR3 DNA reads TGTGCCAGCAGGGAGCAGGGGTCCGGAAACACCATATATTTT.

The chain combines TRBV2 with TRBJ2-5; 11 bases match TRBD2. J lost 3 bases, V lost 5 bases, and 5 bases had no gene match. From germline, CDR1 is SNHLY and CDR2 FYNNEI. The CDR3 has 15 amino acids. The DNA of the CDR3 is TGTGCCAGCAGTCGTCAGACTAGCGGGAAAGAGACCCAGTACTTC. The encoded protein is CASSRQTSGKETQYF. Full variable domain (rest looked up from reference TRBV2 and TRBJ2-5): EPEVTQTPSHQVTQMGQEVILRCVPISNHLYFYWYRQILGQKVEFLVSFYNNEISEKSEIFDDQFSVERPDGSNFTLKIRSTKLEDSAMYFCASSRQTSGKETQYFGPGTRLLVL.

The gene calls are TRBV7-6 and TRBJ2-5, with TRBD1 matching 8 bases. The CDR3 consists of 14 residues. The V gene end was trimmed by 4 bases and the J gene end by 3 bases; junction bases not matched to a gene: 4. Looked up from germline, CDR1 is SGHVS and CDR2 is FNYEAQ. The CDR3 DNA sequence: TGTGCCAGCAGCTCGACAGGGGTTAAAGAGACCCAGTACTTC. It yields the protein CASSSTGVKETQYF.

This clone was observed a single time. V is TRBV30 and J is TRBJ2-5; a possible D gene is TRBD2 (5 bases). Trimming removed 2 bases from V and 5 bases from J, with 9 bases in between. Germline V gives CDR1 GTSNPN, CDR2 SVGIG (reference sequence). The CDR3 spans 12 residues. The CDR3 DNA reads TGTGCCTGGAGTTCCGGGGTGGAGACCCAGTACTTC. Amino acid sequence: CAWSSGVETQYF.

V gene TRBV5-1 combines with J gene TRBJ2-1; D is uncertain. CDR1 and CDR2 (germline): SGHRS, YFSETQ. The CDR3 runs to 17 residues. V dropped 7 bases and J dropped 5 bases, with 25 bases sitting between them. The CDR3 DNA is TGCGCCAGCGGCTCCGGTTTGAGGCCTCTGGGTCACAATGAGCAGTTCTTC. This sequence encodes CASGSGLRPLGHNEQFF. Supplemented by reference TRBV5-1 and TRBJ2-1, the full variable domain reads KAGVTQTPRYLIKTRGQQVTLSCSPISGHRSVSWYQQTPGQGLQFLFEYFSETQRNKGNFPGRFSGRQFSNSRSEMNVSTLELGDSALYLCASGSGLRPLGHNEQFFGPGTRLTVL.

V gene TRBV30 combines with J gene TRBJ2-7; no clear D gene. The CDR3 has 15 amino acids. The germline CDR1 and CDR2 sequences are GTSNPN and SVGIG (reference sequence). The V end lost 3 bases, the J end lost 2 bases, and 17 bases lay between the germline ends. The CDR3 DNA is TGTGCCTGGAGGCGGCCTCTTGAAAGAACCTACGAGCAGTACTTC. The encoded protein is CAWRRPLERTYEQYF.

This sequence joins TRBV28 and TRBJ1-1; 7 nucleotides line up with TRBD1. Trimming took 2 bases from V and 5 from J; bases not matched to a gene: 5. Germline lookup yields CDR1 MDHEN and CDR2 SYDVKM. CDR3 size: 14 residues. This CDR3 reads CASSLTTGWTEAFF. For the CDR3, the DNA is TGTGCCAGCAGTTTAACGACAGGGTGGACTGAAGCTTTCTTT.

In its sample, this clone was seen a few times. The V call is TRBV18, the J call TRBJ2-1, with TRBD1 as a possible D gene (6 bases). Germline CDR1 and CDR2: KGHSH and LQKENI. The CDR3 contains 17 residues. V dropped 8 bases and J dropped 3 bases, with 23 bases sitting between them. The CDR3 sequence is CASRAQGIGFGYNEQFF. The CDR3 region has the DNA TGTGCCAGCCGCGCTCAGGGGATAGGGTTTGGCTACAATGAGCAGTTCTTC.

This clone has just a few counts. The CDR3 coding sequence is TGTGCCAGCAGCCAAGGACTACACCAAGAGACCCAGTACTTC. Translation gives CASSQGLHQETQYF. The chain recombines TRBV4-2 with TRBJ2-5; possibly TRBD2 for D (5 bases). The CDR3 length is 14 residues. The V end was cut by 1 base, the J end by 0 bases, with 6 bases between. The germline V gene encodes CDR1 LGHNA and CDR2 YNFKEQ.

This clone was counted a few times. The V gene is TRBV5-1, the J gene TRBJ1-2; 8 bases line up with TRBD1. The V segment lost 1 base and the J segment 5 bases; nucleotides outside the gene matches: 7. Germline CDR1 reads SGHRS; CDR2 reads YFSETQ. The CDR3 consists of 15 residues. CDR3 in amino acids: CASSLSARGRYGYTF. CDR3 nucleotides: TGCGCCAGCAGCTTGTCCGCCAGGGGGCGTTATGGCTACACCTTC.

Written as DNA, the CDR3 is TGTGCCAGCAGCTTGGCGGAGACAGCGAACACTGAAGCTTTCTTT. It codes for CASSLAETANTEAFF. V is TRBV7-9 and J is TRBJ1-1; tentative D call: TRBD1 (5 bases). Trimming stripped 3 bases from V and 1 base from J, with 12 bases between. Germline values: CDR1 SEHNR, CDR2 FQNEAQ (reference sequence). The CDR3 loop spans 15 amino acids.

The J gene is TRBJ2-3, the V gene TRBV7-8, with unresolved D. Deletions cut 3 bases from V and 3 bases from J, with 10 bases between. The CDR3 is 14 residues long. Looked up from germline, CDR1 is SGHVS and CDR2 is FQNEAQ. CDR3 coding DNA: TGTGCCAGCAGCTTTCGAGGCGGAACAGATACGCAGTATTTT. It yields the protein CASSFRGGTDTQYF.

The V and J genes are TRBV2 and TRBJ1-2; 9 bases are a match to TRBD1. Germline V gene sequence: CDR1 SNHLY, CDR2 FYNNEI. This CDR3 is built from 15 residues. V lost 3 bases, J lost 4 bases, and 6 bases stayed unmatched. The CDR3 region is CASSERGQGPYGYTF. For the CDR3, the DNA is TGTGCCAGCAGTGAGAGGGGACAGGGACCCTATGGCTACACCTTC. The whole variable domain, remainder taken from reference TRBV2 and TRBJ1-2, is EPEVTQTPSHQVTQMGQEVILRCVPISNHLYFYWYRQILGQKVEFLVSFYNNEISEKSEIFDDQFSVERPDGSNFTLKIRSTKLEDSAMYFCASSERGQGPYGYTFGSGTRLTVV.

The CDR3 DNA follows: TGTGCCAGCAGTTTATACGGGAGCCTCACCTACGAGCAGTACTTC. The encoded protein is CASSLYGSLTYEQYF. The rearrangement uses TRBV28 and TRBJ2-7, with D tentatively TRBD2 (6 bases). Germline V gene data show CDR1 as MDHEN and CDR2 as SYDVKM. V lost 1 base to trimming and J lost 2 bases, with 12 bases between them. CDR3 length equals 15 residues.

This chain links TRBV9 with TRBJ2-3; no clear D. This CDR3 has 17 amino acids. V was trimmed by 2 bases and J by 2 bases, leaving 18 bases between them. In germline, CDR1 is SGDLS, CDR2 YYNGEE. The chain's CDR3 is CASSVFLSESYTDTQYF. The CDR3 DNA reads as TGTGCCAGCAGCGTTTTTCTGTCGGAGTCCTACACAGATACGCAGTATTTT. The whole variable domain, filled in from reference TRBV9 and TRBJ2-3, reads DSGVTQTPKHLITATGQRVTLRCSPRSGDLSVYWYQQSLDQGLQFLIQYYNGEERAKGNILERFSAQQFPDLHSELNLSSLELGDSALYFCASSVFLSESYTDTQYFGPGTRLTVL.

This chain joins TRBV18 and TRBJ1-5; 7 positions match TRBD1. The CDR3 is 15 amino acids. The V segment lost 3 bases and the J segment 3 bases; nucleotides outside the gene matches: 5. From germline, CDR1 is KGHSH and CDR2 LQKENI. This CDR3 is CASSPQEGANQPQHF. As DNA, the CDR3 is TGTGCCAGCTCACCTCAAGAGGGGGCCAATCAGCCCCAGCATTTT.

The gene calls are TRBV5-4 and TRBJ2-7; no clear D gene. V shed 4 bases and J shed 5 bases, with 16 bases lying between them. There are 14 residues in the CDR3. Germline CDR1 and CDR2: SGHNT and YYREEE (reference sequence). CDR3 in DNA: TGTGCCAGCAGCCAAGACATTGGGTTTCACGAGCAGTACTTC. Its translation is CASSQDIGFHEQYF.

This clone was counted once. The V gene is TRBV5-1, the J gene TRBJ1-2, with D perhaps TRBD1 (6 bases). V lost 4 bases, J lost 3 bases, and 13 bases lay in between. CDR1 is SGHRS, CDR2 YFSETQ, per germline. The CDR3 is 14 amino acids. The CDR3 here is CASSPGGQDYGYTF. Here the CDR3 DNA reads TGCGCCAGCAGCCCCGGGGGGCAGGACTATGGCTACACCTTC.

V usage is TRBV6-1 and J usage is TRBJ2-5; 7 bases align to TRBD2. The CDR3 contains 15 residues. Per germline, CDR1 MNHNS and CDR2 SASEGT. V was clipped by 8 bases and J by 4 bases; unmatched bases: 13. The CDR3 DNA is TGTGCCAGCGGATCTAGCGGAGGAGTAGTAGAGACCCAGTACTTC. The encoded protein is CASGSSGGVVETQYF.

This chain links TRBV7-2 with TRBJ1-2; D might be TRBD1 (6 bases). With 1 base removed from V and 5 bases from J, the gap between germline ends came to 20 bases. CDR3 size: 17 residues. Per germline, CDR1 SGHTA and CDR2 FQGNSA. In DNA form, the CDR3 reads TGTGCCAGCAGCTTAGTGTTTCGGACAGCCAACCTTTATGGCTACACCTTC. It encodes CASSLVFRTANLYGYTF. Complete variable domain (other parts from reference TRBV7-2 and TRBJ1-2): GAGVSQSPSNKVTEKGKDVELRCDPISGHTALYWYRQSLGQGLEFLIYFQGNSAPDKSGLPSDRFSAERTGGSVSTLTIQRTQQEDSAVYLCASSLVFRTANLYGYTFGSGTRLTVV.

The CDR3 DNA reads as TGCGCCAGCAGCCGGGGACTAGTCCAGGGCATTCAGTACTTC. Encoded protein: CASSRGLVQGIQYF. The chain links TRBV5-1 to TRBJ2-4; 8 bases agree with TRBD2. Trimming at V came to 4 bases and at J to 9 bases, leaving 9 bases not matched to a gene. Germline V gives CDR1 SGHRS, CDR2 YFSETQ. The CDR3 spans 14 residues.

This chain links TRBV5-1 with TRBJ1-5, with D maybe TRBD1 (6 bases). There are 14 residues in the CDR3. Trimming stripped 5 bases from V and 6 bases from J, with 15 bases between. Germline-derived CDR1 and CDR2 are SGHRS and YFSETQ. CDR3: CASSEGERGQPQHF. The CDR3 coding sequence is TGCGCCAGCAGTGAGGGGGAACGTGGTCAGCCCCAGCATTTT.

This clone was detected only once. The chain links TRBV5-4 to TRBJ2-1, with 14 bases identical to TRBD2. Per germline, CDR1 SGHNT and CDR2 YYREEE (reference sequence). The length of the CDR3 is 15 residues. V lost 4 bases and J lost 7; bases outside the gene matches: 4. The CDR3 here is CASSHRLAGGNEQFF. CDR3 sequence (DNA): TGTGCCAGCAGCCATAGACTAGCGGGAGGGAATGAGCAGTTCTTC.

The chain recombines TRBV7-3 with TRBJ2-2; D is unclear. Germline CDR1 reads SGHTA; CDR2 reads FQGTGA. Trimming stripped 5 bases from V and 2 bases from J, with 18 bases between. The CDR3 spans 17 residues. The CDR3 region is CASSASPLQTNTGELFF. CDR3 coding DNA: TGTGCCAGCAGCGCCAGTCCCCTGCAGACAAACACCGGGGAGCTGTTTTTT.